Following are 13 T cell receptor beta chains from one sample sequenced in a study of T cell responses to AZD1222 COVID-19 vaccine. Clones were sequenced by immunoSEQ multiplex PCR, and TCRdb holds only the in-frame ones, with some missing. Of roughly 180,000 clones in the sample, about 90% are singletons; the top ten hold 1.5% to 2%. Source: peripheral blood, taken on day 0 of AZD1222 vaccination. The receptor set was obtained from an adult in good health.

The chain's CDR3 is CASSAGGRVDSGYTF. CDR3 in DNA: TGTGCCAGCAGCGCCGGGGGCAGGGTCGATAGTGGCTACACCTTC. The chain is built from TRBV9 and TRBJ1-2; D perhaps matches TRBD1 (6 bases). The germline V gene has CDR1 SGDLS and CDR2 YYNGEE. V was clipped by 3 bases and J by 7 bases, with 19 bases between them. The CDR3 sequence is 15 residues long.

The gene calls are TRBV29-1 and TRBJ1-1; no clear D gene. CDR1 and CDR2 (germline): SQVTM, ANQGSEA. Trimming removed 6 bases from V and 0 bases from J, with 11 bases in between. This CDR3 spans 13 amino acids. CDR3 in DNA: TGCAGCGTCCAAGGACGGTTGAACACTGAAGCTTTCTTT. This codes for CSVQGRLNTEAFF.

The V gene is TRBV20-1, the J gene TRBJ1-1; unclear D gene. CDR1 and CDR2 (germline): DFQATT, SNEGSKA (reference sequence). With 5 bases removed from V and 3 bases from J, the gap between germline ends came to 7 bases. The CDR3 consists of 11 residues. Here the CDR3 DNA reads TGCAGTGCTGTAAGTTACACTGAAGCTTTCTTT. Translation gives CSAVSYTEAFF.

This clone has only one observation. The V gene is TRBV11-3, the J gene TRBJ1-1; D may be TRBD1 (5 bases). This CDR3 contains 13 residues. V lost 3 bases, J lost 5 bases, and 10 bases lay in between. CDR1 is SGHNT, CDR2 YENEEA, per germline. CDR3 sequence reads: CASSFGGTTEAFF. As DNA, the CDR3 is TGTGCCAGCAGCTTCGGGGGTACGACTGAAGCTTTCTTT.

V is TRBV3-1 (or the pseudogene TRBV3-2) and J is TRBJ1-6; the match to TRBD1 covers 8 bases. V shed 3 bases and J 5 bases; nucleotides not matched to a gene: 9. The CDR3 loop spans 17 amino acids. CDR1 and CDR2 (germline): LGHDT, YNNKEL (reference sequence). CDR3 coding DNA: TGTGCCAGCAGCCATAACAGGGGGTTTATTAATAATTCACCCCTCCACTTT. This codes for CASSHNRGFINNSPLHF.

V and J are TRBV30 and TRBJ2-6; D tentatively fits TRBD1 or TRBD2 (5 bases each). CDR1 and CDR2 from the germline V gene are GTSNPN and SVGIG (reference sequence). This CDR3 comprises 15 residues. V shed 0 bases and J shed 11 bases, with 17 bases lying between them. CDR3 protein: CAWSVRDPYSDVLTF. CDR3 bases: TGTGCCTGGAGTGTAAGGGACCCCTACTCCGACGTCCTGACTTTC.

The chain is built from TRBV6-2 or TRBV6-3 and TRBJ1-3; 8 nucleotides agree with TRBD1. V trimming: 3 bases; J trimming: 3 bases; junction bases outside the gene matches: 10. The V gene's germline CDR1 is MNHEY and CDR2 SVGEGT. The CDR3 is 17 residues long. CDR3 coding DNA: TGTGCCAGCAGTTATCGGACAGGGAAGGATGATGGAAACACCATATATTTT. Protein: CASSYRTGKDDGNTIYF.

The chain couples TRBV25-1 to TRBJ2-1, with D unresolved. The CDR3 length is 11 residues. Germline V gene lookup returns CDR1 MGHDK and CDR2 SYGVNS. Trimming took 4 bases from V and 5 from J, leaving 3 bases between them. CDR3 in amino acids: CASSVNNEQFF. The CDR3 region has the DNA TGTGCCAGCAGTGTGAACAATGAGCAGTTCTTC.

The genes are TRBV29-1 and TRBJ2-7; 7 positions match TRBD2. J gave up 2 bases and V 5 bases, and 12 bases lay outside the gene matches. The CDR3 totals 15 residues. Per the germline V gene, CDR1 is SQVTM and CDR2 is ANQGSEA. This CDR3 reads CSVQEVGGDPYEQYF. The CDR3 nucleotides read TGCAGCGTTCAGGAGGTGGGGGGGGACCCCTACGAGCAGTACTTC.

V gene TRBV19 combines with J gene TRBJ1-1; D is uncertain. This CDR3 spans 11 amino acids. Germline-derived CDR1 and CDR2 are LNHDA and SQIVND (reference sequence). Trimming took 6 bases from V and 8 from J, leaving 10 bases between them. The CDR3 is CASRTMGEAFF. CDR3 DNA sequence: TGTGCCAGTAGGACAATGGGGGAAGCTTTCTTT.

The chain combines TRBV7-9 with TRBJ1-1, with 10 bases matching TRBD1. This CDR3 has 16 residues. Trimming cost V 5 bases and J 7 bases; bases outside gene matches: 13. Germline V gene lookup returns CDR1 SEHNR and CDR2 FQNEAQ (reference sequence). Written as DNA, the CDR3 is TGTGCCAGCAGCCGTACCGGGACAGGGGTGAGTAATGAAGCTTTCTTT. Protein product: CASSRTGTGVSNEAFF. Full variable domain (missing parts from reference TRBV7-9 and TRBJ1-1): DTGVSQNPRHKITKRGQNVTFRCDPISEHNRLYWYRQTLGQGPEFLTYFQNEAQLEKSRLLSDRFSAERPKGSFSTLEIQRTEQGDSAMYLCASSRTGTGVSNEAFFGQGTRLTVV.

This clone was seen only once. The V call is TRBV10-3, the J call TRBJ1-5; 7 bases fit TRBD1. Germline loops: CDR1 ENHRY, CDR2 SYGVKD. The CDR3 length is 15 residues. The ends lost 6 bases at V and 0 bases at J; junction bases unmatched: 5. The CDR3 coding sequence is TGTGCCATCAGGGATGGACAGGTTAGCAATCAGCCCCAGCATTTT. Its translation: CAIRDGQVSNQPQHF.

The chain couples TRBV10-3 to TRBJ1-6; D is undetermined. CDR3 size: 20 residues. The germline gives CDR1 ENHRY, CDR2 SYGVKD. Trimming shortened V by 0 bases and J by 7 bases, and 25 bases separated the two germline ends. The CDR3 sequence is CAISESKGPDRLYQNSPLHF. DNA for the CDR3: TGTGCCATCAGTGAGTCTAAGGGCCCGGACCGCCTTTACCAAAATTCACCCCTCCACTTT.